The rows below give T cell receptor beta chains drawn from one sample of a study of blood T cell repertoires in COVID-19. Sequencing was performed with immunoSEQ multiplex PCR; in TCRdb, only in-frame clones are kept and a portion is missing. The table records some 28,000 clones, 80% to 90% of them present only once. Source material: peripheral blood. Receptors were obtained from a man between 60 and 70 years old with acute or convalescent COVID-19. CDR3s include the opening cysteine and the closing phenylalanine or tryptophan. D genes are given only for firm matches. The size entry is marked missing in some rows and otherwise reads once, few, many or a size class.

>TRBJ2-3|-|TRBV2|-
CASSEKLYTDTQYF
TGTGCCAGCAGTGAAAAACTGTACACAGATACGCAGTATTTT
>TRBJ2-2|-|TRBV2|-
CASSGGPTGELFF
TGTGCCAGCAGTGGGGGGCCGACCGGGGAGCTGTTTTTT
>TRBJ2-5|-|TRBV6-2/TRBV6-3|TRBD2
CASSGLAGIETQYF
TGTGCCAGCAGTGGACTAGCGGGAATCGAGACCCAGTACTTC
>TRBJ2-1|-|TRBV19|TRBD2
CASSPLAVSYNEQFF
TGTGCCAGTAGTCCTCTAGCGGTTTCCTACAATGAGCAGTTCTTC
>TRBJ2-1|-|TRBV9|TRBD2
CASSVAQGLAASGQFF
TGTGCCAGCAGCGTAGCTCAGGGACTAGCGGCCTCGGGGCAGTTCTTC
>TRBJ1-5|few|TRBV7-8|-
CASSLVSGGNQPQHF
TGTGCCAGCAGCTTAGTCTCAGGGGGCAATCAGCCCCAGCATTTT
>TRBJ2-7|-|TRBV11-2|TRBD1
CASSSLDRDSEQYF
TGTGCCAGCAGCTCCCTGGACAGGGACAGCGAGCAGTACTTC
>TRBJ2-7|-|TRBV7-9|TRBD2
CASSSREAPFLYEQYF
TGTGCCAGCAGTTCGCGGGAGGCGCCCTTCCTTTACGAGCAGTACTTC
>TRBJ1-5|-|TRBV7-9|TRBD1
CASSSGGSNQPQHF
TGTGCCAGCAGCTCAGGGGGGAGCAATCAGCCCCAGCATTTT
>TRBJ1-6|-|TRBV11-2|TRBD1
CASNVDRASPLHF
TGTGCCAGCAACGTCGACAGGGCTTCACCCCTCCACTTT
>TRBJ2-7|-|TRBV6-5|-
CASSYSFERSSYEQYF
TGTGCCAGCAGTTACTCGTTCGAGCGGAGCTCCTACGAGCAGTACTTC
>TRBJ2-1|-|TRBV19|-
CASSVYTGNNEQFF
TGTGCCAGTAGCGTCTATACGGGAAATAATGAGCAGTTCTTC
>TRBJ1-5|-|TRBV6-5|TRBD1
CASSDQSGGGQPQHF
TGTGCCAGCAGCGATCAATCAGGGGGCGGGCAGCCCCAGCATTTT
>TRBJ2-3|-|TRBV11-2|TRBD2
CASSFHQGLSGRHTDTQYF
TGTGCCAGCAGCTTCCACCAAGGACTAAGCGGGAGACACACAGATACGCAGTATTTT
>TRBJ2-2|-|TRBV18|-
CASSPLGVPANTGELFF
TGTGCCAGCTCACCACTAGGAGTCCCCGCGAACACCGGGGAGCTGTTTTTT
>TRBJ1-5|-|TRBV6-1|TRBD1
CASSGGTGVGNQPQHF
TGTGCCAGCAGTGGAGGGACAGGGGTCGGCAATCAGCCCCAGCATTTT
>TRBJ1-2|-|TRBV28|TRBD1
CASRRQGGGYTF
TGTGCCAGCAGAAGGCAGGGGGGTGGCTACACCTTC
>TRBJ2-1|medium-sized|TRBV19|TRBD1
CASSQQGSQGYNEQFF
TGTGCCAGTAGTCAACAGGGGTCGCAGGGTTACAATGAGCAGTTCTTC
>TRBJ2-1|-|TRBV28|TRBD2
CASSRTSGSDEQFF
TGTGCCAGCAGTCGGACTAGCGGGAGCGATGAGCAGTTCTTC
>TRBJ2-2|-|TRBV28|TRBD2
CAAHGGSSGTGELFF
TGTGCCGCACACGGTGGGTCTAGCGGTACCGGGGAGCTGTTTTTT
>TRBJ2-5|-|TRBV7-2|TRBD2
CASSLLAGVRETQYF
TGTGCCAGCAGCCTCCTAGCGGGAGTTAGGGAGACCCAGTACTTC
>TRBJ2-2|-|TRBV4-1|TRBD1
CASSRGPGGPGELFF
TGCGCCAGCAGCCGTGGACCAGGGGGACCCGGGGAGCTGTTTTTT
>TRBJ2-5|once|TRBV7-2|TRBD2
CASSLARAGGPETQYF
TGTGCCAGCAGCTTAGCCCGAGCGGGGGGGCCGGAGACCCAGTACTTC
>TRBJ1-2|-|TRBV5-4|-
CASSLDRVAGYTF
TGTGCCAGCAGCTTGGACAGGGTTGCTGGCTACACCTTC
>TRBJ2-3|-|TRBV9|-
CASSARGKTANTQYF
TGTGCCAGCAGCGCCCGGGGTAAGACGGCGAATACGCAGTATTTT
>TRBJ1-6|-|TRBV19|-
CASSQDSYNSPLHF
TGTGCCAGTAGCCAGGACAGCTATAATTCACCCCTCCACTTT
>TRBJ1-1|-|TRBV6-1|-
CASNEQANTEAFF
TGTGCCAGCAATGAACAGGCGAACACTGAAGCTTTCTTT
>TRBJ2-6|-|TRBV28|TRBD1
CASGGTGLSGANVLTF
TGTGCCAGCGGGGGGACAGGGCTCTCTGGGGCCAACGTCCTGACTTTC
>TRBJ1-4|-|TRBV3-1/TRBV3-2|TRBD1
CASSLKDRGNEKLFF
TGTGCCAGCAGCCTGAAGGACAGGGGTAATGAAAAACTGTTTTTT
>TRBJ1-5|-|TRBV4-1|TRBD1
CASSQVSGQGFGQPQHF
TGCGCCAGCAGCCAAGTTTCGGGACAGGGATTTGGTCAGCCCCAGCATTTT
>TRBJ2-5|-|TRBV6-5|TRBD2
CASRISGSPQTQYF
TGTGCCAGCAGGATTAGCGGGAGTCCCCAGACCCAGTACTTC
>TRBJ1-1|-|TRBV19|TRBD1
CASTSPGQGATAEAFF
TGTGCCAGTACCTCCCCCGGACAGGGGGCAACGGCTGAAGCTTTCTTT
>TRBJ1-1|-|TRBV19|-
CASSIFYRLNTEAFF
TGTGCCAGTAGTATTTTTTACAGACTGAACACTGAAGCTTTCTTT
>TRBJ2-2|-|TRBV7-2|-
CASSLNAGFTGELFF
TGTGCCAGCAGCTTAAATGCAGGGTTTACCGGGGAGCTGTTTTTT